This TCR beta chain derives from a study of Ad26.COV2.S vaccination and SARS-CoV-2 variants. Turning to the study itself: Donor joined the COV1001 Ad26.COV2.S trial arm. Findings and limits, study-wide: Substantial breadth in spike-specific CD8+ and CD4+ T cell responses was reportedly seen after vaccination. Analytic work on TCR breadth and depth might have understated the full extent of total T cell responses.

Generated by immunoSEQ multiplex PCR, the TCRdb table keeps only in-frame clones and is missing some. The profile shows 200,000 to 300,000 clones, approximately 88% of them singletons. As regards this clone: What it binds is not known.

Trimming took 2 bases from V and 4 from J; bases not matched to a gene: 5. The length of the CDR3 is 16 residues. Germline values: CDR1 MNHEY, CDR2 SVGAGI. Treatment meaning: 15 to 20 received Ad26.COV2.S at low or high dose, single or two shots; five or six received placebo; per-sample allocation not given. Sampling took place 63 days after the first vaccine or placebo injection. Expressing Wuhan-strain SARS-CoV-2 spike, an Ad26 vector served as the vaccine. The chain combines TRBV6-5 with TRBJ2-3, with TRBD1 matching 11 bases. This clonotype was obtained from a person between 18 and 65 years old who received the Ad26.COV2.S COVID-19 vaccine or a placebo. Specimen: peripheral blood, collected in a trial of Ad26.COV2.S vaccine versus placebo. The CDR3 coding sequence is TGTGCCAGCAGTTACGGGACAGGGGGGTTCGCAGATACGCAGTATTTT. This sequence encodes CASSYGTGGFADTQYF.